The next 29 T cell receptor beta chains were all read from a single sample in a study of graft-versus-host responses after intestinal transplantation. Sequenced by immunoSEQ multiplex PCR; TCRdb stores in-frame clones only, minus some. Of 12,000 to 15,000 clones in the sample, 33% were seen once. There were 200,000 CFSE-labeled responder cells plated together with 200,000 irradiated, violet-dye-labeled stimulator cells. This material consisted of alloreactive CD8+ T cells from a mixed lymphocyte reaction culture, taken before intestinal transplant. Described subset: CFSE-low proliferating T cells sorted from approximately 6-day pre-transplant mixed lymphocyte reaction (GvH or HvG direction). These receptors originate from a human patient who received an intestinal transplant.

This chain joins TRBV11-2 and TRBJ1-4; D call uncertain. CDR3 length equals 14 residues. Trimming removed 3 bases at V and 4 bases at J, with 9 bases between. Germline V CDR1 and CDR2: SGHAT, FQNNGV. DNA for the CDR3: TGTGCCAGCAGCTTCTCCGGTATTAATGAAAAACTGTTTTTT. It yields the protein CASSFSGINEKLFF.

The gene calls are TRBV27 and TRBJ2-2; no clear D gene. The CDR3 sequence is 15 residues long. The germline V gene has CDR1 MNHEY and CDR2 SMNVEV (reference sequence). V lost 7 bases to trimming and J lost 5 bases, with 17 bases between them. CDR3 protein: CASTPGPALTGELFF. Written as DNA, the CDR3 is TGTGCCAGCACCCCTGGGCCCGCCCTAACCGGGGAGCTGTTTTTT.

J is TRBJ1-1 and V is TRBV11-3; D gene unclear. CDR1 is SGHNT and CDR2 is YENEEA in the germline V gene. Between the trimmed V and J ends, which lost 5 bases and 4 bases, there was a span of 11 bases. The CDR3 length is 13 residues. DNA for the CDR3: TGTGCCAGCAGCCCGCGATTAGTCACTGAAGCTTTCTTT. This encodes CASSPRLVTEAFF.

This clone showed up just a few times. This CDR3 is CASSLNPPYGAEAFF. The CDR3 DNA reads as TGTGCCAGCAGTTTAAATCCGCCCTATGGAGCTGAAGCTTTCTTT. The rearrangement links TRBV27 to TRBJ1-1; D not resolved. Germline CDR1 reads MNHEY; CDR2 reads SMNVEV (reference sequence). The V end lost 2 bases, the J end lost 6 bases, and 16 bases lay between the germline ends. The CDR3 is made up of 15 amino acids.

The chain links TRBV4-3 to TRBJ1-6; 9 bases align to TRBD1. V was pared by 1 base and J by 3 bases, with 10 bases of the junction left unmatched. Germline values: CDR1 LGHNA, CDR2 YSLEER. The CDR3 spans 19 residues. CDR3 sequence: CASSQGRGDREFYNSPLHF. The CDR3 bases are TGCGCCAGCAGCCAAGGTCGAGGGGACAGGGAATTCTATAATTCACCCCTCCACTTT.

The chain is built from TRBV7-6 and TRBJ2-7; weak D call: TRBD2 (5 bases). The CDR3 covers 13 residues. CDR1 is SGHVS, CDR2 FNYEAQ, per germline. V was trimmed by 3 bases and J by 2 bases, leaving 8 bases between them. CDR3 in amino acids: CASSFGETYEQYF. The CDR3 region has the DNA TGTGCCAGCAGCTTCGGGGAGACCTACGAGCAGTACTTC. The variable domain in full, completed from reference TRBV7-6 and TRBJ2-7, reads GAGVSQSPRYKVTKRGQDVALRCDPISGHVSLYWYRQALGQGPEFLTYFNYEAQQDKSGLPNDRFSAERPEGSISTLTIQRTEQRDSAMYRCASSFGETYEQYFGPGTRLTVT.

The genes are TRBV9 and TRBJ2-7, with a possible D match to TRBD2 (6 bases). The CDR3 contains 19 residues. The germline V gene has CDR1 SGDLS and CDR2 YYNGEE. Trimming took off 2 bases at V and 7 bases at J, with 31 bases between the two ends. In nucleotides, the CDR3 is TGTGCCAGCAGCGTGTCATCGGCGGAGGGTGAGGGAGGTGCGTTGGAGCAGTACTTC. This codes for CASSVSSAEGEGGALEQYF.

V and J are TRBV5-1 and TRBJ1-4, with D tentatively TRBD1 (5 bases). V lost 3 bases and J lost 8, with 17 bases in between. Germline V CDR1 and CDR2: SGHRS, YFSETQ. The CDR3 is 15 residues long. The CDR3 coding sequence is TGCGCCAGCAGCTCCTTTCCGGGACTTAGAGAAAAACTGTTTTTT. Protein: CASSSFPGLREKLFF.

This clone came up a few times. The chain couples TRBV4-3 to TRBJ2-3; 15 nucleotides align to TRBD2. The J segment lost 5 bases and the V segment lost 4 bases, leaving 10 bases of the junction unmatched. In germline, CDR1 is LGHNA, CDR2 YSLEER. The CDR3 spans 18 residues. The CDR3 spells CASSRDRTSGGGGDTQYF. CDR3 in DNA: TGCGCCAGCAGCCGGGACCGGACTAGCGGGGGGGGAGGAGATACGCAGTATTTT.

This clone was seen only a few times. The chain employs TRBV11-2 and TRBJ2-7; the D gene is possibly TRBD2 (5 bases). The V end lost 1 base, the J end lost 7 bases, and 5 bases lay between the germline ends. In germline, CDR1 is SGHAT, CDR2 FQNNGV. This CDR3 spans 11 amino acids. The DNA of the CDR3 is TGTGCCAGCAGCTTAGCGGGGGAGCAGTACTTC. The encoded protein is CASSLAGEQYF.

J is TRBJ2-1 and V is TRBV4-1, with D possibly matching TRBD1 (5 bases). This CDR3 region has 14 residues. V lost 1 base and J 1 base, leaving 5 bases between the germline ends. Per the germline V gene, CDR1 is MGHRA and CDR2 is YSYEKL. Written as DNA, the CDR3 is TGCGCCAGCAGCCAAGGGACATCCTACAATGAGCAGTTCTTC. It translates to CASSQGTSYNEQFF.

The chain links TRBV13 to TRBJ2-2; TRBD2 agrees at 10 bases. Losses at the gene ends were 4 bases for V and 5 bases for J; bases not matched to a gene: 10. CDR1 is PRHDT, CDR2 FYEKMQ, per germline (reference sequence). The CDR3 loop spans 17 amino acids. The DNA of the CDR3 is TGTGCCAGCAGCTCCCGGACTAGCGGTGAAACTACCGGGGAGCTGTTTTTT. As protein: CASSSRTSGETTGELFF. Full variable domain (remainder filled in from reference TRBV13 and TRBJ2-2): AAGVIQSPRHLIKEKRETATLKCYPIPRHDTVYWYQQGPGQDPQFLISFYEKMQSDKGSIPDRFSAQQFSDYHSELNMSSLELGDSALYFCASSSRTSGETTGELFFGEGSRLTVL.

A few counts support this clone. The chain couples TRBV30 to TRBJ2-3, with TRBD1 matching over 9 bases. CDR1 and CDR2 (germline): GTSNPN, SVGIG (reference sequence). V shed 5 bases, J shed 2 bases, and the junction held 2 bases outside the gene matches. The CDR3 totals 13 residues. For the CDR3, the DNA is TGTGCCTGGGGACAGGGGCACACAGATACGCAGTATTTT. Translating gives CAWGQGHTDTQYF.

The V call is TRBV4-3, the J call TRBJ2-7, with TRBD1 matching over 9 bases. Unmatched junction bases numbered 4, after V lost 0 bases and J lost 4 bases. The CDR3 has 15 amino acids. Germline V CDR1 and CDR2: LGHNA, YSLEER. CDR3 in DNA: TGCGCCAGCAGCCAAGATACGGGACAGGGTTACGAGCAGTACTTC. Translating gives CASSQDTGQGYEQYF.

The CDR3 is CASSSLSGEITDTQYF. The CDR3 bases are TGCGCCAGCAGCTCTCTTAGCGGGGAAATCACAGATACGCAGTATTTT. This chain links TRBV5-1 with TRBJ2-3, with TRBD2 matching 8 bases. J lost 2 bases, V lost 3 bases, and 8 bases had no gene match. There are 16 residues in the CDR3. In germline, CDR1 is SGHRS, CDR2 YFSETQ.

In this sample, this clone turned up a few times. The J gene is TRBJ2-1, the V gene TRBV19, with 8 bases fitting TRBD2. J lost 7 bases, V lost 1 base, and 6 bases had no gene match. The CDR3 covers 15 residues. Germline V gene data show CDR1 as LNHDA and CDR2 as SQIVND (reference sequence). CDR3: CASSIATGGPNEQFF. CDR3 nucleotide sequence: TGTGCCAGTAGTATAGCAACGGGGGGGCCTAATGAGCAGTTCTTC.

The genes are TRBV4-3 and TRBJ2-3, with D tentatively TRBD2 (6 bases). The CDR3 sequence is 14 residues long. Germline V gene sequence: CDR1 LGHNA, CDR2 YSLEER. V was shortened by 0 bases and J by 5 bases, with 9 bases between the two germline ends. The CDR3 DNA sequence: TGCGCCAGCAGCCAAGAGGGACTGCTAGATACGCAGTATTTT. Encoded protein: CASSQEGLLDTQYF.

The rearrangement uses TRBV27 and TRBJ2-2; 8 positions match TRBD1. With 6 bases clipped from V and 5 bases from J, the junction kept 5 bases outside the gene matches. Germline CDR1 and CDR2: MNHEY and SMNVEV (reference sequence). CDR3 length: 14 amino acids. This CDR3 reads CASRLRTGTGELFF. CDR3 coding DNA: TGTGCCAGCAGACTGCGGACAGGGACCGGGGAGCTGTTTTTT.

The chain uses TRBV7-9 and TRBJ1-2, with a possible D match to TRBD1 (6 bases). Per germline, CDR1 SEHNR and CDR2 FQNEAQ (reference sequence). V lost 1 base and J lost 8, with 11 bases in between. CDR3 length: 13 amino acids. The CDR3 here is CASSLEGGRGYTF. The CDR3 DNA sequence: TGTGCCAGCAGCTTAGAAGGGGGACGGGGCTACACCTTC.

The chain joins TRBV5-6 to TRBJ1-1; no reliable D call. Germline lookup yields CDR1 SGHDT and CDR2 YYEEEE. V shed 5 bases and J shed 1 base, with 9 bases lying between them. This CDR3 spans 13 amino acids. The CDR3 loop is CASSYGTNTEAFF. In DNA form, the CDR3 reads TGTGCCAGCAGTTACGGTACGAACACTGAAGCTTTCTTT.

This clone was counted only a few times. This chain uses TRBV29-1 with TRBJ2-7, with TRBD1 matching 7 bases. This CDR3 comprises 12 residues. Germline loops: CDR1 SQVTM, CDR2 ANQGSEA. V gave up 6 bases and J gave up 9 bases; unmatched junction bases: 11. CDR3 sequence: CSVGEQGYGQYF. The CDR3, as DNA: TGCAGCGTCGGCGAACAGGGGTATGGGCAGTACTTC.

Judged by abundance, this clone is medium-sized. V and J are TRBV4-3 and TRBJ1-6; 8 positions match TRBD1. Trimming took 3 bases from V and 6 from J; bases not matched to a gene: 4. Per germline, CDR1 LGHNA and CDR2 YSLEER. The CDR3 loop spans 15 amino acids. CDR3 nucleotides: TGCGCCAGCAGCCAGGGGACAGGACCTAATTCACCCCTCCACTTT. Its protein is CASSQGTGPNSPLHF.

This clone turned up a few times. V and J are TRBV7-9 and TRBJ2-7; 8 positions agree with TRBD1. V was clipped by 3 bases and J by 3 bases; unmatched bases: 7. Germline V gene sequence: CDR1 SEHNR, CDR2 FQNEAQ (reference sequence). This CDR3 spans 15 amino acids. The DNA for the CDR3 is TGTGCCAGCAGCTTCCTCCCGGGACAGGACTACGAGCAGTACTTC. It encodes CASSFLPGQDYEQYF. The entire variable domain, with the rest obtained from reference TRBV7-9 and TRBJ2-7, is as follows: DTGVSQNPRHKITKRGQNVTFRCDPISEHNRLYWYRQTLGQGPEFLTYFQNEAQLEKSRLLSDRFSAERPKGSFSTLEIQRTEQGDSAMYLCASSFLPGQDYEQYFGPGTRLTVT.

This clone was seen a handful of times. The same CDR3 arises from other DNA sequences in this sample as well. The V call is TRBV30, the J call TRBJ2-7; D might be TRBD1 (6 bases). In germline, CDR1 is GTSNPN, CDR2 SVGIG (reference sequence). Trimming took off 0 bases at V and 1 base at J, with 7 bases between the two ends. This CDR3 contains 13 residues. The CDR3 sequence is CAWSVGQSYEQYF. The CDR3 DNA sequence: TGTGCCTGGAGTGTCGGACAGTCCTACGAGCAGTACTTC.

The chain carries TRBV19 and TRBJ2-5, with D uncertain. The CDR3 is 14 residues long. Germline V gives CDR1 LNHDA, CDR2 SQIVND (reference sequence). The V gene lost 3 bases and the J gene lost 4 bases, with 12 bases spanning the gap. The CDR3 loop reads CASSIQALGETQYF. The CDR3 DNA sequence: TGTGCCAGTAGTATCCAGGCCCTGGGAGAGACCCAGTACTTC.

The chain joins TRBV6-6 to TRBJ2-7; D is ambiguous. The CDR3 loop spans 13 amino acids. V was pared by 4 bases and J by 4 bases, with 11 bases between. Germline CDR1 reads MNHNY; CDR2 reads SVGAGI (reference sequence). The CDR3 is CASSFNFYYEQYF. The DNA of the CDR3 is TGTGCCAGCAGTTTCAACTTCTATTACGAGCAGTACTTC.

The chain combines TRBV6-5 with TRBJ2-3, with 7 bases identical to TRBD2. The ends lost 2 bases at V and 3 bases at J; junction bases unmatched: 5. The CDR3 is 15 amino acids. The germline V gene has CDR1 MNHEY and CDR2 SVGAGI. The CDR3 is CASSYGRGGTDTQYF. In DNA form, the CDR3 reads TGTGCCAGCAGTTACGGCCGCGGGGGTACAGATACGCAGTATTTT.

The chain carries TRBV9 and TRBJ2-3; D is unclear. The germline V gene has CDR1 SGDLS and CDR2 YYNGEE. V was cut by 4 bases and J by 5 bases, with 11 bases left in between. This CDR3 has 13 residues. DNA for the CDR3: TGTGCCAGCAGCCCCCCCGTATTAGATACGCAGTATTTT. Translation gives CASSPPVLDTQYF.

This clone was found a few times. This chain uses TRBV27 with TRBJ2-7; the D is unclear. This CDR3 comprises 14 residues. Germline V gene sequence: CDR1 MNHEY, CDR2 SMNVEV (reference sequence). Trimming removed 0 bases from V and 1 base from J, with 7 bases in between. The CDR3 spells CASSLSAGSYEQYF. The CDR3 region has the DNA TGTGCCAGCAGTTTATCGGCAGGTTCCTACGAGCAGTACTTC.